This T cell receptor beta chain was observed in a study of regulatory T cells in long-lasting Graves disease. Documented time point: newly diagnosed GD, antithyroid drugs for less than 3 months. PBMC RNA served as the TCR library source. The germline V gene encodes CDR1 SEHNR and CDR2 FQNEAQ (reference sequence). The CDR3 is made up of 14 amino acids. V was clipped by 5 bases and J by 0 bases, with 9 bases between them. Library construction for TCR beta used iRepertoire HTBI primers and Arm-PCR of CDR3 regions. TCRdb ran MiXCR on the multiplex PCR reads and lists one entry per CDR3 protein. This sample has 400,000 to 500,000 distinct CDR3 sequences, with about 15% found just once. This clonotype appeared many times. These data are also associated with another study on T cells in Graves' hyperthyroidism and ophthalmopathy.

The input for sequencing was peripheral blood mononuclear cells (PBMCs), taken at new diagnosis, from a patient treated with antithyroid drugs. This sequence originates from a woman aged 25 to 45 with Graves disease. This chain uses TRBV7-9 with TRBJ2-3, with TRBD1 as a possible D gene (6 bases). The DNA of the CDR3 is TGTGCCAGCAGCCCGGGACACAGCACAGATACGCAGTATTTT. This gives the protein CASSPGHSTDTQYF.